A selection of T cell receptor beta chains follows, all from one sample in a study of chemoradiotherapy in HPV16-positive cancers. Generated by immunoSEQ multiplex PCR, the TCRdb table keeps only in-frame clones and is missing some. The sample includes dozens of clones. Sequenced material: tumor tissue, taken from a patient who underwent chemoradiotherapy. Receptors were obtained from a human donor with HPV-associated anogenital cancer. Both conserved end residues are part of each CDR3. Fields, in order: V gene, D gene, J gene, clone size, CDR3 protein, CDR3 DNA. The D gene is left open where the match is weak. Some rows have no size entry. The others give once, few or many, or a class for an expanded clone.

TRBV10-3,.,TRBJ2-5,few,CAISATNDLEETQYF,TGTGCCATCAGCGCGACGAATGATCTAGAAGAGACCCAGTACTTC
TRBV27,.,TRBJ2-6,.,CASSILYWLQSRANVLTF,TGTGCCAGCAGTATACTTTACTGGCTACAAAGTCGGGCCAACGTCCTGACTTTC
TRBV2,.,TRBJ1-2,.,CASSETSDGNYGYTF,TGTGCCAGCAGTGAAACCTCGGACGGAAACTATGGCTACACCTTC
TRBV2,.,TRBJ1-5,.,CASRGGALGQPQHF,TGTGCCAGCAGAGGAGGGGCCCTGGGCCAGCCCCAGCATTTT
TRBV5-6,TRBD1,TRBJ2-7,.,CASSSPGTGRGEQYF,TGTGCCAGCAGTTCTCCTGGGACAGGGAGGGGAGAGCAGTACTTC
TRBV7-6,.,TRBJ1-1,.,CASSLSERTEAFF,TGTGCCAGCAGCTTAAGTGAGCGTACTGAAGCTTTCTTT
TRBV11-2,TRBD2,TRBJ2-3,.,CASRLTSGDTQYF,TGTGCCAGCAGGTTGACTAGCGGGGATACGCAGTATTTT
TRBV10-1,TRBD1,TRBJ2-2,.,CASSESGTGGRTGELFF,TGCGCCAGCAGTGAGTCTGGGACAGGGGGTAGGACCGGGGAGCTGTTTTTT
TRBV7-8,.,TRBJ2-1,.,CASSLFGRVDEQFF,TGTGCCAGCAGCTTATTCGGCAGGGTGGATGAGCAGTTCTTC
TRBV7-2,TRBD1,TRBJ2-6,.,CASSWDREVDGANVLTF,TGTGCCAGCAGCTGGGACAGGGAGGTCGATGGGGCCAACGTCCTGACTTTC
TRBV6-5,.,TRBJ1-2,once,CASRDRGGTGYTF,TGTGCCAGCAGAGACAGAGGCGGTACTGGCTACACCTTC
TRBV19,.,TRBJ2-1,.,CASSIGGSQAYNEQFF,TGTGCCAGTAGTATAGGTGGGTCTCAAGCTTACAATGAGCAGTTCTTC
TRBV5-6,.,TRBJ1-1,once,CASSLEWITTEAFF,TGTGCCAGCAGCTTGGAGTGGATTACCACTGAAGCTTTCTTT
TRBV25-1,.,TRBJ2-2,.,CASSPLARSNTGELFF,TGTGCCAGCAGTCCTCTAGCGAGGTCGAACACCGGGGAGCTGTTTTTT
TRBV6-1,.,TRBJ1-5,few,CASTFIQGNQPQHF,TGTGCCAGCACCTTCATACAGGGTAATCAGCCCCAGCATTTT
TRBV5-4,.,TRBJ2-3,.,CASSLARTTDTQYF,TGTGCCAGCAGCTTGGCCCGGACCACAGATACGCAGTATTTT
TRBV11-3,.,TRBJ2-2,.,CASSYGRDGTGELFF,TGTGCCAGCAGCTACGGCAGGGATGGGACCGGGGAGCTGTTTTTT
TRBV30,.,TRBJ2-5,.,CAWLTGAETQYF,TGTGCCTGGTTAACGGGCGCAGAGACCCAGTACTTC
TRBV25-1,.,TRBJ1-2,.,CASSAFTAGGYTF,TGTGCCAGCAGTGCTTTCACAGCGGGGGGCTACACCTTC
TRBV5-6,TRBD1,TRBJ2-7,.,CASSPGWDRPYEQYF,TGTGCCAGCAGCCCCGGTTGGGACAGGCCCTACGAGCAGTACTTC
TRBV29-1,.,TRBJ1-2,.,CSGLAAWGYTF,TGCAGCGGTTTAGCAGCCTGGGGCTACACCTTC
TRBV10-3,.,TRBJ1-1,.,CAITPTGEVTEAFF,TGTGCCATCACCCCGACGGGGGAGGTCACTGAAGCTTTCTTT
TRBV5-1,.,TRBJ2-3,.,CASSNIPGAPPSDTQYF,TGCGCCAGCAGCAATATACCGGGGGCCCCCCCGTCCGATACGCAGTATTTT